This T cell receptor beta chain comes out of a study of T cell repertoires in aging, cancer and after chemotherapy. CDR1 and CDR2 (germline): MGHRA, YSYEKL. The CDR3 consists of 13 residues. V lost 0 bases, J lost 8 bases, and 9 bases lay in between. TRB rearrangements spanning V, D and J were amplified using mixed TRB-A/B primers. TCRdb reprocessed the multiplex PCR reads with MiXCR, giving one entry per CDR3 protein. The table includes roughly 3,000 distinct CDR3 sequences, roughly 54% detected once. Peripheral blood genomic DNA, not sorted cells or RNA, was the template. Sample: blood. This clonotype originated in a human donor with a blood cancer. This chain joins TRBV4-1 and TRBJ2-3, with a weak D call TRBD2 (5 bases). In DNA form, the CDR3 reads TGCGCCAGCAGCCAAGATCTGGGAGTTACGCAGTATTTT. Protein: CASSQDLGVTQYF.